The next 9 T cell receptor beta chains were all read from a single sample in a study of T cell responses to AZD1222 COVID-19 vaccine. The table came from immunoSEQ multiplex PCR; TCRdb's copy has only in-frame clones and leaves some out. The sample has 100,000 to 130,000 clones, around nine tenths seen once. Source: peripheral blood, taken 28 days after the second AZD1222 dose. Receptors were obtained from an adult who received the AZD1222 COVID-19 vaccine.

CDR3 region: CASSPSVGLAGDETQYF. The CDR3 nucleotides read TGTGCCAGCTCACCTTCGGTAGGACTAGCGGGAGATGAGACCCAGTACTTC. The rearrangement joins TRBV18 to TRBJ2-5, with 13 nucleotides matching TRBD2. Looked up from germline, CDR1 is KGHSH and CDR2 is LQKENI. The trim removed 3 bases at V and 5 bases at J, leaving 9 bases unmatched. CDR3 length: 17 amino acids.

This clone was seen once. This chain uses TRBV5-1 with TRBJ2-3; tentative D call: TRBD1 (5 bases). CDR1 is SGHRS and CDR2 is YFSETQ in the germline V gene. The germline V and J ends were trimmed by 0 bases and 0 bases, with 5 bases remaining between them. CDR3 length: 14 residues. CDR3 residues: CASSLDRSTDTQYF. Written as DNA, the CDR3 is TGCGCCAGCAGCTTGGACAGGAGCACAGATACGCAGTATTTT.

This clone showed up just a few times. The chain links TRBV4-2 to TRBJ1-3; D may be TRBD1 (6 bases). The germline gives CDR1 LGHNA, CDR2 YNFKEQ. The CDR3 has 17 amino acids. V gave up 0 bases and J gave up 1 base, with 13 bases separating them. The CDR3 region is CASSQDLGGGSGNTIYF. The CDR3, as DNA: TGTGCCAGCAGCCAAGATCTGGGAGGGGGGTCTGGAAACACCATATATTTT.

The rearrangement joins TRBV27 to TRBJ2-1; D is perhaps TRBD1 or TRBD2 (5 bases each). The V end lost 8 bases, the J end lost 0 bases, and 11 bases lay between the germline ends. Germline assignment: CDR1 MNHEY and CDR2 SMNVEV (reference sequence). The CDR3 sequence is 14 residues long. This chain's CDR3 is CASVGPNSYNEQFF. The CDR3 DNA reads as TGTGCCAGCGTGGGACCTAACTCCTACAATGAGCAGTTCTTC.

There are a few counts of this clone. The DNA of the CDR3 is TGTGCCAGTAGTATGCGGCAGAGGAACACTGAAGCTTTCTTT. It yields the protein CASSMRQRNTEAFF. V and J are TRBV19 and TRBJ1-1; D is unclear. With 3 bases removed from V and 1 base from J, the gap between germline ends came to 9 bases. This CDR3 region has 14 residues. CDR1 is LNHDA and CDR2 is SQIVND in the germline V gene (reference sequence). The full variable domain, completed using reference TRBV19 and TRBJ1-1, is DGGITQSPKYLFRKEGQNVTLSCEQNLNHDAMYWYRQDPGQGLRLIYYSQIVNDFQKGDIAEGYSVSREKKESFPLTVTSAQKNPTAFYLCASSMRQRNTEAFFGQGTRLTVV.

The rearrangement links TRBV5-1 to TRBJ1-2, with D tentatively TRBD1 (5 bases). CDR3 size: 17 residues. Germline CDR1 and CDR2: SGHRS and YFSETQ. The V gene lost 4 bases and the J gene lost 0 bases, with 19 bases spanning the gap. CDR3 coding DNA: TGCGCCAGCAGCCCTTCCGGGACGACTGGGACTAACTATGGCTACACCTTC. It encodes CASSPSGTTGTNYGYTF.

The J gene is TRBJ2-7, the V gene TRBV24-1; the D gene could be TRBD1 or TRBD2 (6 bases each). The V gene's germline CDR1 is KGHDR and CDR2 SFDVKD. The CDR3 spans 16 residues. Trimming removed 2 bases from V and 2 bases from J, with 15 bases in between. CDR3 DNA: TGTGCCACCAGTGATTCGGGGGCAGGGGACGCCTACGAGCAGTACTTC. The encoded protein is CATSDSGAGDAYEQYF.

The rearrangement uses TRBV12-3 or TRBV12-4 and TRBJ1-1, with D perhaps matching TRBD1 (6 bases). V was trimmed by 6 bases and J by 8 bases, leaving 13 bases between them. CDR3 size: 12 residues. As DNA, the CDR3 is TGTGCCAGCAGGACCGGGACAATAGAAGCTTTCTTT. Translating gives CASRTGTIEAFF.

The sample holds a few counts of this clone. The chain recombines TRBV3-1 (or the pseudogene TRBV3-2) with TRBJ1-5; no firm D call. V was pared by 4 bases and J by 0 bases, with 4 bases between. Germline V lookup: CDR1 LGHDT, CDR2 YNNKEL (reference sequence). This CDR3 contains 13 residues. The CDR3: CASSPASNQPQHF. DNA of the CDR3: TGTGCCAGCAGCCCTGCTAGCAATCAGCCCCAGCATTTT.